A selection of T cell receptor beta chains follows, all from one sample in a study of beta chain features in type 1 diabetes. Method: immunoSEQ multiplex PCR; TCRdb's copy keeps in-frame clones and lacks some. The sample has around 350,000 clones; roughly 12% are singletons. Sequencing was performed on naive CD4+ T cells from blood. These receptor sequences come from a man aged 18-30 years in good health. Both conserved end residues are part of each CDR3. The D gene is left open where the match is weak. Clone size is stated in some rows and not others, as once, few, many or a class when expanded.

>TRBJ1-2|TRBV7-2|few|-
CASSLVGGNYGYTF
TGTGCCAGCAGCTTAGTCGGAGGGAACTATGGCTACACCTTC
>TRBJ2-1|TRBV9|few|TRBD2
CASSVLSSGRANEQFF
TGTGCCAGCAGCGTACTTTCTAGCGGGAGGGCCAATGAGCAGTTCTTC
>TRBJ2-3|TRBV7-3|few|-
CASSLGAGPSTDTQYF
TGTGCCAGCAGCTTAGGGGCAGGACCGAGCACAGATACGCAGTATTTT
>TRBJ2-7|TRBV21-1|few|-
CASSKGEMAGETYEQYF
TGTGCCAGCAGCAAAGGAGAAATGGCAGGGGAGACCTACGAGCAGTACTTC
>TRBJ1-5|TRBV21-1|-|-
CASTTRGGGQPQHF
TGTGCCAGCACTACGCGGGGGGGCGGGCAGCCCCAGCATTTT
>TRBJ1-2|TRBV5-1|few|TRBD1
CASSPTGNSGYTF
TGCGCCAGCAGCCCGACAGGGAATTCGGGCTACACCTTC
>TRBJ2-3|TRBV6-5|few|TRBD2
CASRGGGTTDTQYF
TGTGCCAGCAGGGGCGGGGGGACTACAGATACGCAGTATTTT
>TRBJ2-4|TRBV28|few|TRBD1
CASTGQGVTKNIQYF
TGTGCCAGCACGGGACAGGGAGTCACCAAAAACATTCAGTACTTC
>TRBJ2-3|TRBV7-2|-|TRBD1
CASGWTVRGQDTQYF
TGTGCCAGCGGGTGGACAGTCAGGGGGCAAGATACGCAGTATTTT
>TRBJ1-2|TRBV30|few|TRBD1
CAWSRMTGDGYTF
TGTGCCTGGAGTCGGATGACAGGGGATGGCTACACCTTC
>TRBJ2-7|TRBV7-2|few|TRBD1
CASSLATGPYEQYF
TGTGCCAGCAGCTTAGCGACAGGGCCCTACGAGCAGTACTTC
>TRBJ2-7|TRBV11-1|-|-
CASSLRSFRGSYEQYF
TGTGCCAGCAGCTTAAGGTCTTTCAGGGGATCCTACGAGCAGTACTTC
>TRBJ1-2|TRBV28|few|TRBD1
CATFFRTGRGYTF
TGTGCCACTTTCTTTCGGACAGGGAGAGGCTACACCTTC
>TRBJ1-4|TRBV29-1|few|-
CSVSAGRITNEKLFF
TGCAGCGTTTCGGCGGGTAGAATAACTAATGAAAAACTGTTTTTT
>TRBJ2-7|TRBV7-9|few|-
CASSLVRSYEQYF
TGTGCCAGCAGCTTGGTCAGAAGCTACGAGCAGTACTTC
>TRBJ1-2|TRBV6-1|-|TRBD1
CASSEISTGNYGYTF
TGTGCCAGCAGTGAAATTTCGACAGGGAACTATGGCTACACCTTC
>TRBJ2-3|TRBV30|-|-
CAWSVQDTQYF
TGTGCCTGGAGTGTACAAGATACGCAGTATTTT
>TRBJ2-1|TRBV30|few|-
CAWSWGAYNEQFF
TGTGCCTGGAGTTGGGGGGCCTACAATGAGCAGTTCTTC
>TRBJ2-2|TRBV27|few|-
CASIVSRLVGELFF
TGTGCCAGCATCGTTTCTCGACTCGTCGGGGAGCTGTTTTTT
>TRBJ1-1|TRBV9|-|-
CASSAAGSLPGEAFF
TGTGCCAGCAGCGCCGCAGGCAGTCTTCCAGGTGAAGCTTTCTTT
>TRBJ1-3|TRBV27|-|-
CASRRGPGNTIYF
TGTGCCAGCAGACGAGGGCCTGGAAACACCATATATTTT
>TRBJ2-3|TRBV11-2|few|-
CASSLVRTVRGEDTQYF
TGTGCCAGCAGCTTAGTCCGGACAGTTAGAGGTGAAGATACGCAGTATTTT
>TRBJ1-2|TRBV9|few|TRBD1
CASSAPDRGPRGYTF
TGTGCCAGCAGCGCCCCAGACAGGGGGCCGCGGGGCTACACCTTC
>TRBJ2-2|TRBV23-1|-|TRBD2
CASSQPGLAGAYRELFF
TGCGCCAGCAGTCAACCGGGACTAGCGGGAGCTTACCGGGAGCTGTTTTTT
>TRBJ2-7|TRBV6-5|few|-
CASSSRSGLEQYF
TGTGCCAGCAGTTCCCGATCTGGGCTCGAGCAGTACTTC
>TRBJ1-5|TRBV21-1|few|-
CASSHRDSNQPQHF
TGTGCCAGCAGCCACAGGGATAGCAATCAGCCCCAGCATTTT
>TRBJ1-2|TRBV30|few|-
CAWSGSENYGYTF
TGTGCCTGGAGTGGTTCAGAAAACTATGGCTACACCTTC
>TRBJ2-7|TRBV30|-|-
CAWRRTGTGAYEQYF
TGTGCCTGGAGACGAACCGGGACTGGCGCCTACGAGCAGTACTTC
>TRBJ2-1|TRBV30|few|TRBD1
CAWRKWQGAGNEQFF
TGTGCCTGGAGAAAGTGGCAGGGGGCGGGTAATGAGCAGTTCTTC
>TRBJ2-7|TRBV7-2|few|TRBD2
CASSFSGKAYEQYF
TGTGCCAGCAGCTTTAGCGGGAAGGCCTACGAGCAGTACTTC
>TRBJ2-3|TRBV28|few|TRBD2
CASSPPSGSTDTQYF
TGTGCCAGCAGTCCACCTAGCGGGAGTACAGATACGCAGTATTTT
>TRBJ1-3|TRBV4-2|few|-
CAAGQPGNTIYF
TGTGCCGCAGGCCAGCCTGGAAACACCATATATTTT